One sample yielded the 4 T cell receptor beta chains listed below, sequenced in a study of blood T cell repertoires in COVID-19. Data came from immunoSEQ multiplex PCR; TCRdb stores just in-frame clones and leaves some out. The sample lists 53,000 or so clones, 90% occurring once. The specimen sequenced was peripheral blood. These receptor sequences come from a human donor in a cohort sampled during active COVID-19.

This clone has just one count. The J gene is TRBJ2-7, the V gene TRBV28, with D unresolved. The CDR3 spans 12 residues. Germline V CDR1 and CDR2: MDHEN, SYDVKM. The ends were cut back, 2 bases at V and 5 bases at J, with 7 bases in the middle. CDR3 in amino acids: CASSLIANEQYF. For the CDR3, the DNA is TGTGCCAGCAGTTTAATAGCTAACGAGCAGTACTTC.

The CDR3 bases are TGTGCCAGTAGTCTGATACAGGGCTCCGGGGAGCTGTTTTTT. It encodes CASSLIQGSGELFF. The chain employs TRBV19 and TRBJ2-2; D is possibly TRBD1 (6 bases). The CDR3 totals 14 residues. Between the trimmed V and J ends, which lost 5 bases and 6 bases, there was a span of 13 bases. CDR1 LNHDA and CDR2 SQIVND come from the germline V gene (reference sequence).

The V call is TRBV14, the J call TRBJ2-7, with D possibly being TRBD1 (6 bases). This CDR3 is 14 amino acids long. CDR1 and CDR2 (germline): SGHDN, FVKESK. Deletions cut 4 bases from V and 0 bases from J, with 10 bases between. The CDR3 region is CASSLQGFSYEQYF. The DNA of the CDR3 is TGTGCCAGCAGCCTACAGGGTTTCTCCTACGAGCAGTACTTC.

The gene calls are TRBV28 and TRBJ2-1; TRBD2 matches at 10 bases. CDR1 and CDR2 (germline): MDHEN, SYDVKM. This CDR3 region has 14 residues. Germline trimming cut 2 bases from V and 9 bases from J; bases unmatched to any gene: 4. CDR3 DNA: TGTGCCAGCAGTTTACTAGCGGGAGATGCTGAGCAGTTCTTC. Amino acid sequence: CASSLLAGDAEQFF.